These 24 T cell receptor beta chains share one sample of origin, sequenced in a study of CD8 T cells in ankylosing spondylitis. General study points: Characteristic, it appeared, of ankylosing spondylitis blood was a TCR beta motif of roughly eight highly homologous variants.

Their specific antigens are unknown. TCRdb called the 5' RACE reads again in MiXCR, with one record for every CDR3 protein. The repertoire includes 400,000 to 450,000 distinct CDR3 sequences, roughly 18% of them detected once, and about 0.94% sits in the top ten. Sequencing was carried out using blood, either unsorted or a sorted T cell fraction (not recorded which). The receptor set was obtained from a male donor with ankylosing spondylitis.

This clonotype was seen at least ten times. The V gene is TRBV7-2, the J gene TRBJ1-5; D gene unclear. The CDR3 length is 14 residues. The V gene's germline CDR1 is SGHTA and CDR2 FQGNSA. The V end lost 4 bases, the J end lost 4 bases, and 11 bases lay between the germline ends. This CDR3 is CASSSGSSNQPQHF. The CDR3 DNA reads TGTGCCAGCAGCTCTGGGTCTTCTAATCAGCCCCAGCATTTT.

The V gene is TRBV19, the J gene TRBJ2-1; D is unresolved. The V gene's germline CDR1 is LNHDA and CDR2 SQIVND (reference sequence). Trimming cost V 4 bases and J 7 bases, with 11 bases left between them. CDR3 length: 13 amino acids. As DNA, the CDR3 is TGTGCCAGTAGTAAACGGACGCGGAATGAGCAGTTCTTC. It translates to CASSKRTRNEQFF.

The CDR3 nucleotides read TGTGCCAGCAGCTCCGGACAGGGGATAGCAGATACGCAGTATTTT. Translated, it gives CASSSGQGIADTQYF. V gene TRBV7-3 combines with J gene TRBJ2-3; 9 bases align to TRBD1. Trimming took 4 bases from V and 4 from J; bases not matched to a gene: 6. The V gene's germline CDR1 is SGHTA and CDR2 FQGTGA. The CDR3 has 15 amino acids.

This clonotype has more than one count but fewer than ten. This chain joins TRBV18 and TRBJ1-5; no reliable D call. This CDR3 is built from 18 residues. CDR1 is KGHSH and CDR2 is LQKENI in the germline V gene. The V and J ends lost 3 bases and 0 bases respectively, with 18 bases between them. The CDR3 DNA follows: TGTGCCAGCTCACCTCAACCCCCGGGAGCTTATAGCAATCAGCCCCAGCATTTT. It is translated as CASSPQPPGAYSNQPQHF.

The chain is built from TRBV28 and TRBJ2-3; 11 positions agree with TRBD2. CDR3 length: 17 residues. J gave up 2 bases and V 3 bases, and 7 bases lay outside the gene matches. From germline, CDR1 is MDHEN and CDR2 SYDVKM. In DNA form, the CDR3 reads TGTGCCAGCAGTTTTACTTCGACTAGCGGGGACACAGATACGCAGTATTTT. This gives the protein CASSFTSTSGDTDTQYF.

V and J are TRBV7-8 and TRBJ2-2, with 8 bases lining up with TRBD2. J was trimmed by 4 bases and V by 5 bases; bases with no gene match: 12. The CDR3 is 17 amino acids. Germline values: CDR1 SGHVS, CDR2 FQNEAQ. This chain's CDR3 is CASSPPLRAGGTGELFF. The CDR3 bases are TGTGCCAGCAGCCCCCCTTTGAGGGCGGGGGGCACCGGGGAGCTGTTTTTT. Combining the CDR3 with reference TRBV7-8 and TRBJ2-2 gives the whole variable domain GAGVSQSPRYKVAKRGQDVALRCDPISGHVSLFWYQQALGQGPEFLTYFQNEAQLDKSGLPSDRFFAERPEGSVSTLKIQRTQQEDSAVYLCASSPPLRAGGTGELFFGEGSRLTVL.

This clonotype was counted between two and nine times. The V and J genes are TRBV7-8 and TRBJ2-5, with D unclear. In germline, CDR1 is SGHVS, CDR2 FQNEAQ. The CDR3 contains 11 residues. V lost 6 bases and J 3 bases, leaving 5 bases between the germline ends. CDR3 sequence (DNA): TGTGCCAGCAGGGTAGAAGAGACCCAGTACTTC. This gives the protein CASRVEETQYF.

This clonotype was picked up many times. CDR3 DNA sequence: TGCGCCAGCAGCCCCCAGGGGATCGATACGCAGTATTTT. This sequence encodes CASSPQGIDTQYF. This chain joins TRBV5-1 and TRBJ2-3, with D tentatively TRBD1 (6 bases). V was trimmed by 4 bases and J by 6 bases, leaving 12 bases between them. Germline V gene lookup returns CDR1 SGHRS and CDR2 YFSETQ. The CDR3 contains 13 residues.

This clonotype has only a few counts. The rearrangement links TRBV11-3 to TRBJ2-4; D perhaps matches TRBD2 (5 bases). CDR3 length equals 13 residues. Trimming left V 4 bases short and J 5 bases short, with 9 bases between. The germline CDR1 and CDR2 sequences are SGHNT and YENEEA. CDR3 coding DNA: TGTGCCAGCAGCTCCGGGGAAGAAAACATTCAGTACTTC. Translating gives CASSSGEENIQYF. Variable domain in full (rest from reference TRBV11-3 and TRBJ2-4): EAGVVQSPRYKIIEKKQPVAFWCNPISGHNTLYWYLQNLGQGPELLIRYENEEAVDDSQLPKDRFSAERLKGVDSTLKIQPAELGDSAVYLCASSSGEENIQYFGAGTRLSVL.

This clonotype occurred a few times. The chain is built from TRBV12-3 or TRBV12-4 and TRBJ2-7; 9 bases line up with TRBD1. This CDR3 is 15 amino acids long. V shed 3 bases and J 0 bases; nucleotides not matched to a gene: 3. The CDR3 sequence is CASSFYRGRSYEQYF. As DNA, the CDR3 is TGTGCCAGCAGTTTTTACAGGGGGCGCTCCTACGAGCAGTACTTC.

The chain is built from TRBV25-1 and TRBJ2-2; no clear D. Germline V gene lookup returns CDR1 MGHDK and CDR2 SYGVNS. Trimming cost V 2 bases and J 6 bases, with 7 bases left between them. The CDR3 totals 13 residues. CDR3 bases: TGTGCCAGCAGTGAAAATCTAGCCGGGGAGCTGTTTTTT. As protein: CASSENLAGELFF.

The genes are TRBV7-2 and TRBJ2-1, with D uncertain. The germline gives CDR1 SGHTA, CDR2 FQGNSA. V lost 5 bases and J 5 bases, leaving 10 bases between the germline ends. This CDR3 spans 13 amino acids. This chain's CDR3 is CASSRQRDNEQFF. CDR3 sequence (DNA): TGTGCCAGCAGCAGACAAAGGGACAATGAGCAGTTCTTC.

A few counts support this clonotype. V gene TRBV20-1 combines with J gene TRBJ2-7, with 8 bases identical to TRBD2. Losses at the gene ends were 4 bases for V and 0 bases for J; bases not matched to a gene: 17. The CDR3 runs 18 residues. Germline V gene data show CDR1 as DFQATT and CDR2 as SNEGSKA (reference sequence). CDR3 sequence reads: CSATLAGGNPLLSYEQYF. CDR3 bases: TGCAGTGCTACCCTGGCGGGGGGCAACCCTCTTCTCTCCTACGAGCAGTACTTC.

There are a few counts of this clonotype. The CDR3 DNA reads as TGTGCCAGCAGCCGCGACAGGGCGAATGAGCAGTTCTTC. The encoded protein is CASSRDRANEQFF. The V call is TRBV3-1, the J call TRBJ2-1; 7 bases fit TRBD1. The J segment lost 7 bases and the V segment lost 4 bases, leaving 4 bases of the junction unmatched. The CDR3 sequence is 13 residues long. Germline CDR1 and CDR2: LGHDT and YNNKEL (reference sequence).

This clonotype was observed a handful of times. The chain joins TRBV20-1 to TRBJ1-1; no definite D call. The length of the CDR3 is 15 residues. CDR1 is DFQATT, CDR2 SNEGSKA, per germline (reference sequence). The V gene lost 7 bases and the J gene lost 1 base, with 19 bases spanning the gap. Written as DNA, the CDR3 is TGCAGTGTAGAGTGGGCAGTGGTTTCGAACACTGAAGCTTTCTTT. It encodes CSVEWAVVSNTEAFF.

This clonotype has at least ten counts. This chain links TRBV7-2 with TRBJ2-7; 13 bases fit TRBD2. Unmatched junction bases numbered 5, after V lost 4 bases and J lost 11 bases. The CDR3 loop spans 13 amino acids. The germline CDR1 and CDR2 sequences are SGHTA and FQGNSA. The CDR3 loop is CASSSGTSGIEYF. The CDR3 DNA reads TGTGCCAGCAGCTCCGGGACTAGCGGGATTGAGTACTTC.

The sample holds one count of this clonotype. The V gene is TRBV20-1, the J gene TRBJ2-1; 7 nucleotides match TRBD2. The ends lost 0 bases at V and 6 bases at J; junction bases unmatched: 14. This CDR3 is built from 17 residues. Germline V gene data show CDR1 as DFQATT and CDR2 as SNEGSKA (reference sequence). The CDR3 nucleotides are TGCAGTGCTAGAGACCCGCTGGGCGGGAGTGGTAGCAATGAGCAGTTCTTC. Its protein product is CSARDPLGGSGSNEQFF.

The chain is built from TRBV7-2 and TRBJ2-3, with TRBD2 identical over 7 bases. This CDR3 spans 14 amino acids. Germline V gives CDR1 SGHTA, CDR2 FQGNSA. J was trimmed by 4 bases and V by 1 base; bases with no gene match: 2. CDR3 in DNA: TGTGCCAGCAGCTTAGGACGGGGGGCAGATACGCAGTATTTT. This codes for CASSLGRGADTQYF.

This clonotype turned up a few times. The genes are TRBV18 and TRBJ2-2; D is undetermined. V shed 4 bases and J shed 1 base, with 10 bases lying between them. The germline gives CDR1 KGHSH, CDR2 LQKENI. There are 15 residues in the CDR3. The CDR3 here is CASSQLPQNTGELFF. For the CDR3, the DNA is TGTGCCAGCTCACAACTGCCCCAGAACACCGGGGAGCTGTTTTTT.

This clonotype was recorded at least ten times. The chain has TRBV5-1 and TRBJ2-5, with 11 bases fitting TRBD2. The CDR3 contains 15 residues. The junction had 4 bases not matched to a gene; V was cut back by 4 bases and J by 2 bases. Germline V gene data show CDR1 as SGHRS and CDR2 as YFSETQ. The CDR3 nucleotides read TGCGCCAGCAGCAGAACTAGCGGGGGTCAAGAGACCCAGTACTTC. It translates to CASSRTSGGQETQYF. Full variable domain (remainder filled in from reference TRBV5-1 and TRBJ2-5): KAGVTQTPRYLIKTRGQQVTLSCSPISGHRSVSWYQQTPGQGLQFLFEYFSETQRNKGNFPGRFSGRQFSNSRSEMNVSTLELGDSALYLCASSRTSGGQETQYFGPGTRLLVL.

The V gene is TRBV20-1, the J gene TRBJ1-2; D uncertain. CDR3 length: 13 residues. The germline V and J ends were trimmed by 4 bases and 0 bases, with 9 bases remaining between them. CDR1 DFQATT and CDR2 SNEGSKA come from the germline V gene (reference sequence). CDR3 in DNA: TGCAGTGCTACGGACCTTTCTAACTATGGCTACACCTTC. It specifies CSATDLSNYGYTF.

The rearrangement uses TRBV11-2 and TRBJ1-1; D is ambiguous. The V gene lost 0 bases and the J gene lost 11 bases, with 13 bases spanning the gap. Germline CDR1 is SGHAT and CDR2 is FQNNGV. The CDR3 runs 13 residues. The CDR3 DNA follows: TGTGCCAGCAGCTTAGATCGGGCAGATGGGGCTTTCTTT. Residues: CASSLDRADGAFF. Based on the CDR3 plus reference TRBV11-2 and TRBJ1-1, the full variable domain is EAGVAQSPRYKIIEKRQSVAFWCNPISGHATLYWYQQILGQGPKLLIQFQNNGVVDDSQLPKDRFSAERLKGVDSTLKIQPAKLEDSAVYLCASSLDRADGAFFGQGTRLTVV.

The V and J genes are TRBV20-1 and TRBJ2-2; D possibly matches TRBD1 or TRBD2 (6 bases each). CDR1 is DFQATT and CDR2 is SNEGSKA in the germline V gene (reference sequence). Deletions cut 6 bases from V and 3 bases from J, with 17 bases between. The CDR3 is 15 amino acids. The CDR3 spells CSAIGGRDYTGELFF. The DNA for the CDR3 is TGCAGTGCCATAGGGGGGCGGGATTACACCGGGGAGCTGTTTTTT.

At least ten counts were recorded for this clonotype. The chain combines TRBV12-3 or TRBV12-4 with TRBJ2-5; D remains ambiguous. V was trimmed by 2 bases and J by 3 bases, leaving 4 bases between them. The CDR3 extends over 12 amino acids. CDR3 residues: CASSLREETQYF. The CDR3 bases are TGTGCCAGCAGTTTAAGAGAAGAGACCCAGTACTTC.